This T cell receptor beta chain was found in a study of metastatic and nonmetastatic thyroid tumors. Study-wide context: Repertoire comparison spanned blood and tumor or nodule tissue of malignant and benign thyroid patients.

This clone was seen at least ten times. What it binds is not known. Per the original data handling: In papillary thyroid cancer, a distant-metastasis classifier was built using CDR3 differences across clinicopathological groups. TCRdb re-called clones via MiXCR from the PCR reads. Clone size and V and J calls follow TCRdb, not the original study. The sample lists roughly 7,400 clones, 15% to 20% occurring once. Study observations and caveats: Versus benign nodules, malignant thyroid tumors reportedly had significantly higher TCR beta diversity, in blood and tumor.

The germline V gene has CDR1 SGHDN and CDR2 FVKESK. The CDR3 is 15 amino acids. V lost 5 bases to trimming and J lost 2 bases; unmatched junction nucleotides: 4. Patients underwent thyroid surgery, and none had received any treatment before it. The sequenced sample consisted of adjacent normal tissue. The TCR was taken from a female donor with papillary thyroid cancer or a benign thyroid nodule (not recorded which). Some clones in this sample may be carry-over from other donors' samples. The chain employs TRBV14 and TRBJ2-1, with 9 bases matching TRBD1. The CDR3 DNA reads TGTGCCAGCAGCGGGCGGGACAGGGCCTACAATGAGCAGTTCTTC. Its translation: CASSGRDRAYNEQFF.